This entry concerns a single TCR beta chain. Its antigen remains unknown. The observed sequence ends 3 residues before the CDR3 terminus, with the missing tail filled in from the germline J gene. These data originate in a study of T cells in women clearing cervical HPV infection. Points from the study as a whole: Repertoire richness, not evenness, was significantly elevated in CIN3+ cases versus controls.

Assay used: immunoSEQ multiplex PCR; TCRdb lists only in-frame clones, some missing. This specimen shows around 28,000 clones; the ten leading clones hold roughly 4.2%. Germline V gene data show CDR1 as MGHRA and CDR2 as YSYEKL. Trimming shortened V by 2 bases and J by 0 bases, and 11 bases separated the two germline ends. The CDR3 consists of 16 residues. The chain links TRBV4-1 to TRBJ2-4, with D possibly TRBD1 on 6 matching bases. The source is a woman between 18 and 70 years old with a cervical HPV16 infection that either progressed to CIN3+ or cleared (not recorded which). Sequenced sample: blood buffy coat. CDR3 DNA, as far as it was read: TGCGCCAGCAGCCAACTGACAGGCCCAGCCAAAAACATT. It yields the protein CASSQLTGPAKNI. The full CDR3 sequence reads CASSQLTGPAKNIQYF.